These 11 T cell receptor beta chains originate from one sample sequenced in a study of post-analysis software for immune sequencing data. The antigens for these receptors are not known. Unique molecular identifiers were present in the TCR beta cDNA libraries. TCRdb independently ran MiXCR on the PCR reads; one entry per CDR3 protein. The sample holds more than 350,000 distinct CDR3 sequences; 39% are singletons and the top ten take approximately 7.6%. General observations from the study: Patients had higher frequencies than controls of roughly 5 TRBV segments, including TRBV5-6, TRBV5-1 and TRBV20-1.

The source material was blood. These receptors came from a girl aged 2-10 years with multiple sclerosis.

CDR3 sequence reads: CASSRVGTSGSETQYF. DNA of the CDR3: TGTGCCAGCAGCCGTGTAGGGACTAGTGGGTCAGAGACCCAGTACTTC. The rearrangement links TRBV7-2 to TRBJ2-5; 8 bases are shared with TRBD2. From germline, CDR1 is SGHTA and CDR2 FQGNSA. This CDR3 is 16 amino acids long. Trimming cost V 5 bases and J 4 bases; bases outside gene matches: 12.

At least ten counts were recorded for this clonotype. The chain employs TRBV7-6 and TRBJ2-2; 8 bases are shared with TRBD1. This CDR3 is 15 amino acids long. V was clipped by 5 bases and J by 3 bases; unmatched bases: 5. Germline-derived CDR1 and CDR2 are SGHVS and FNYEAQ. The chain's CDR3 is CASSLRQGYTGELFF. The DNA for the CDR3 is TGTGCCAGCAGCCTGAGACAGGGGTACACCGGGGAGCTGTTTTTT.

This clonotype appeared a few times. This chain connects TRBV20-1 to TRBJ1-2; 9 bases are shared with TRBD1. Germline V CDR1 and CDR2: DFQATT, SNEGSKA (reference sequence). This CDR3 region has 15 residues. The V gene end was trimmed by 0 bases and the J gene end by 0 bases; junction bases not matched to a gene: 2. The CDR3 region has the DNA TGCAGTGCTAGAGATAGGGACAGGGCTAACTATGGCTACACCTTC. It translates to CSARDRDRANYGYTF.

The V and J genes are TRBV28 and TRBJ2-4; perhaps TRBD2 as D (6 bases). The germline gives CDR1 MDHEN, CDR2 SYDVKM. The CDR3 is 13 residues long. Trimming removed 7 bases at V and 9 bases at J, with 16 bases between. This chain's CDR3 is CASTLGGGGIQYF. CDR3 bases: TGTGCCAGCACCTTGGGGGGTGGCGGCATTCAGTACTTC. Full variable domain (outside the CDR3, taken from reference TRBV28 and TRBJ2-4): DVKVTQSSRYLVKRTGEKVFLECVQDMDHENMFWYRQDPGLGLRLIYFSYDVKMKEKGDIPEGYSVSREKKERFSLILESASTNQTSMYLCASTLGGGGIQYFGAGTRLSVL.

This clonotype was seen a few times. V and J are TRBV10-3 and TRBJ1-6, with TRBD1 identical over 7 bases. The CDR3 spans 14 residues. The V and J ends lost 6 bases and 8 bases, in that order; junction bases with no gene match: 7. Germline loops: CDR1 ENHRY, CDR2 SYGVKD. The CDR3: CAISFRGGDSPLHF. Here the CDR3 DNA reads TGTGCCATCAGCTTTCGAGGGGGCGATTCACCCCTCCACTTT.

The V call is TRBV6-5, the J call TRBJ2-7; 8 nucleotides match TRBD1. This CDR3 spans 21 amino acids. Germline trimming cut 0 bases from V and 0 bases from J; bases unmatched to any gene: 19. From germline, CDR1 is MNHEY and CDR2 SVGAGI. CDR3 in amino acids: CASSYSVPGTGDHITSYEQYF. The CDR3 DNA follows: TGTGCCAGCAGTTACTCCGTCCCCGGGACAGGCGACCACATTACCTCCTACGAGCAGTACTTC.

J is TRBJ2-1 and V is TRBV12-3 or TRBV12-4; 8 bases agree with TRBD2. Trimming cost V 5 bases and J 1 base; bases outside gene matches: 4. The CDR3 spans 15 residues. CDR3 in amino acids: CASSPTSVSYNEQFF. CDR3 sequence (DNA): TGTGCCAGCAGTCCGACTAGCGTATCCTACAATGAGCAGTTCTTC.

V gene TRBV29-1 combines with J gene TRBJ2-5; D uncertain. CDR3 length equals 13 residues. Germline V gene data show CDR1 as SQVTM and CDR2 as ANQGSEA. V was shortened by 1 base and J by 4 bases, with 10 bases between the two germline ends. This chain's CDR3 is CSVEVPQRETQYF. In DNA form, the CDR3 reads TGCAGCGTTGAAGTCCCACAGCGAGAGACCCAGTACTTC.

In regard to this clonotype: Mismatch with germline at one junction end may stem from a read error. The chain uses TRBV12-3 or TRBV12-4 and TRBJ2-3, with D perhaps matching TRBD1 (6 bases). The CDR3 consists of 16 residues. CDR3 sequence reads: CASSPRGQSSTDAQYF. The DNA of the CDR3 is TGTGCCAGCAGTCCCCGCGGACAGTCCAGCACAGATGCGCAGTATTTT.

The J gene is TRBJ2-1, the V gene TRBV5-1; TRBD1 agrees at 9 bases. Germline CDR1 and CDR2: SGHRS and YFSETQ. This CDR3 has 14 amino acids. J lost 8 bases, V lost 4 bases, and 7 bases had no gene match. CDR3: CASSQGQGWDEQFF. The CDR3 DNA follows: TGCGCCAGCAGCCAGGGACAGGGTTGGGATGAGCAGTTCTTC.

Written as DNA, the CDR3 is TGTGCCAGCAGCGAGATCCAAACAGCAGCGTACATAAAGGATGGCTACACCTTC. This encodes CASSEIQTAAYIKDGYTF. This chain connects TRBV9 to TRBJ1-2; D remains unclear. The CDR3 has 18 amino acids. The V and J ends lost 3 bases and 6 bases respectively, with 27 bases between them. From germline, CDR1 is SGDLS and CDR2 YYNGEE. Using reference TRBV9 and TRBJ1-2 for the parts outside the CDR3, the full variable domain is DSGVTQTPKHLITATGQRVTLRCSPRSGDLSVYWYQQSLDQGLQFLIQYYNGEERAKGNILERFSAQQFPDLHSELNLSSLELGDSALYFCASSEIQTAAYIKDGYTFGSGTRLTVV.